This T cell receptor (beta chain) originates from a study of cytomegalovirus exposure and HLA in healthy donors (dated by TCRdb to about 2017). A note on the overall study: In an earlier analysis of some 610 of the donors, around 290 Gb of sequence data and 100 million or so unique TCR beta sequences from roughly 190 million T cells were reported. An early release that covered roughly 600 HLA-typed donors contained approximately 300 gigabases of sequencing data and 80 million or so unique TCR sequences. Of the 300 to 450 genotyped donors, roughly 85% fell in the genetic ancestry cluster associated with self-reported Caucasian donors. The study aimed to test whether cataloging public T cell receptors could reveal signatures of past pathogen exposure. Using immunosequencing, the study profiled T cell repertoires from 640 or so subjects and related those repertoires to cytomegalovirus serostatus. Besides the first cohort of roughly 640 subjects, a separate validation cohort made up of 120 different subjects was used. The study combined high-throughput TCR immunosequencing, statistical association of individual TCRs with disease status, and machine learning to predict cytomegalovirus infection status. A later analysis re-examined previously published TCR beta repertoires from several hundred donors and added high-resolution HLA genotyping to investigate patterns of TCR occurrence. Rather than using new phenotypic data, the later analysis identified candidate immune exposures from TCR beta sequences and from how often those sequences occurred across donors. To decide whether each TCR beta V gene segment behaved as functional or pseudogenic, an earlier analysis of approximately 590 of the donors relied on high-throughput TCR beta sequencing. Alongside the repertoire data, information on donor age, sex, ethnicity and CMV serostatus was compiled. Genome-wide SNP genotypes for about three fifths of the 666 donors were used in a later genetic analysis, which treated that subset as a discovery cohort. Every repertoire in the discovery cohort had been generated on one and the same sequencing platform. HLA typing included class I and class II loci at four-digit resolution. Typing coverage differed by locus: A, B, C, DRB1 and DQB1 were typed in roughly 620-630 donors, DQA1 in about 560, DPA1 in 600 to 610, and DPB1 in about 450. Several DR-DQ haplotypes were handled as single units for association and clustering because linkage in the cohort was strong. Across 300 to 400 genotyped donors of the cohort, an average of about 200,000 unique TCR beta nucleotide sequences per donor were sequenced, and roughly a sixth of those sequences were non-productive.

The method behind the library was the immunoSEQ multiplex PCR assay. For the multiplex PCR, a mixture combining 60 forward primers for TCR Vbeta segments and 13 reverse primers for TCR Jbeta segments was used. The CDR3 region of rearranged TCR beta genes was amplified from genomic DNA with a multiplex PCR assay. The Illumina HiSeq System was used to sequence the amplified TCR beta libraries as 87-base-pair reads. On the study's bioinformatics: In a later analysis, tens of millions of unique TCR beta chains were counted across the 690 or so repertoires, and roughly 11 million of these chains were shared by at least two donors. To remove PCR and sequencing errors, raw reads were error-corrected and collapsed into unique sequences using a nearest-neighbor algorithm that merged closely related sequences. CDR3 sequences were aligned to IMGT reference sequences to assign V, D and J gene segments. For a sequence to be retained, a match of at least six nucleotides to both a V gene segment and a J gene segment was required. A rearrangement was called productive if the CDR3 had no stop codons and remained in frame with V and J, and every other rearrangement was called non-productive. Following IMGT convention, CDR3 was defined as the stretch from the second conserved V-encoded cysteine up to the conserved J-encoded phenylalanine. The earlier analysis of more than 450 of the donors excluded sequences that lacked an unambiguous match to a single V gene segment. In an earlier analysis of several hundred of the donors, V segments were called functional above 56.7% productive rearrangements and were called segregating when the between-donor standard deviation exceeded 5%. To diagnose cytomegalovirus status from the catalog of TCR beta chain sequences, a statistical classification framework was built. In a later analysis, V and J genes were assigned by comparing TCR nucleotide sequences against IMGT/GENE-DB human TR gene sequences. Using the TCRdist pipeline, a later analysis assigned CDR3 sequences along with most-parsimonious VDJ recombination scenarios. A later analysis defined each TCR beta chain by its CDR3 amino acid sequence plus V-gene family, and excluded reads lacking a unique V-gene family. As a way to deal with suspected cross-contamination and a sequencing artifact, a later analysis dropped 640 or so nucleotide sequences that were highly shared and had low generation probability. In a later analysis, a clonal expansion index was calculated for each public chain from normalized within-repertoire ranks of inferred template counts. In a later analysis, generation probabilities were computed using a VDJ recombination model fitted to out-of-frame rearrangements, and the results were checked against IGoR. In a later analysis, TCR-TCR, TCR-HLA and TCR-CMV co-occurrence was scored with hypergeometric tests, and a repertoire-size bias correction was applied to TCR pairs. In a later analysis, false discovery rates were estimated by permuting HLA or CMV assignments 20 times. In a later analysis, co-occurring TCRs were grouped using DBSCAN, with TCRdist sequence similarity added in when clustering inside HLA-allele-positive subsets. Repertoires with fewer than 30,000 or more than 120,000 public chains were left out of co-occurrence clustering, as were five repertoires with anomalous nucleotide sharing. TCRdb re-hosts the immuneACCESS table, in-frame sequences only. Its copies lack some clones; in the studies checked, an unresolved V gene accounts for under half of them, and the cause for the rest is not known. V and J calls and clone size are copied from that table; D and trimming were computed from the DNA. The sample records 100,000 or so clones, more than 60% of which are singletons. In total, the top ten clones hold about 4.9% of the sample.

The study at large found these results: According to a later analysis, parvovirus B19, influenza, CMV and Epstein-Barr virus appeared linked to several top co-occurrence clusters. The classifier was reported to diagnose cytomegalovirus status with high specificity and sensitivity in both the original and validation cohorts. The 87-base-pair reads could not distinguish some IMGT-functional V segments, including TRBV6-2 and TRBV6-3, so those segments were excluded. According to the authors, the approach could potentially be generalized to other disease states and immunological phenotypes. Because HLA typing was missing for some donors at each locus, association tests included only the typed subset. Compared with equally common non-associated chains, HLA-associated TCR beta chains in a later analysis were more clonally expanded and had lower generation probabilities. An earlier analysis of approximately 570 of the donors showed that most TCR beta V segments appeared in productive rearrangements either about 87% or about 30% of the time, which broadly matched IMGT annotations. Most CMV-associated TCR beta chains appeared to be HLA-restricted in a later analysis, and the HLA associations seemed to be driven largely by CMV exposure. This cohort had only TCR beta chains sequenced, and the lack of alpha or paired-chain data limited which features could be detected. Seventeen rarely observed V segments, including chromosome 9 orphons, were excluded from the earlier analysis of about 500 of the donors because counts were too low. Roughly uniform sequencing depth across donors was assumed in presence/absence analyses, although this assumption may not hold. A later genetic analysis reported fewer N-insertions in productive TCRs among donors in an Asian-associated ancestry cluster than the roughly 700-donor mean. Linkage disequilibrium might explain the correlated functional status among segregating V segments, but an unknown experimental factor could not be ruled out. While some public TCRs were present in many individuals, most TCR sequences turned up only very rarely across donors. In the study, some 180 TCR beta chains were listed as associated with cytomegalovirus. According to a later analysis, TCR association rates differed among HLA loci, with DRB1 alleles showing the most associated TCRs and HLA-C alleles showing the fewest. A group of highly shared sequence variants was considered likely to be a technical artifact of the sequencing pipeline. When HLA alleles, especially DR and DQ, strongly co-occurred, attributing TCR associations to individual alleles was difficult. In a later genetic analysis, a missense DCLRE1C variant was associated with V-gene and J-gene trimming of TCR beta chains, and the association was replicated in an independent cohort. In vitro tests confirmed that a few of the cytomegalovirus-associated TCR beta chains recognize cytomegalovirus antigens. The only immune exposure information available for the cohort was CMV serostatus. A further reported finding was that TCR beta sequences accurately predicted the HLA-A and HLA-B alleles for most subjects in the first cohort. At a false discovery rate of 0.05, a later analysis linked under 20,000 TCR beta sequences to specific HLA alleles.

Relative to germline, V is 6 bases shorter and J is 4 bases shorter, with 13 bases between their ends. The CDR3 covers 14 residues, taking in both the cysteine and the phenylalanine. The CDR3 DNA has 42 bases and is translated from base 1. The germline V gene sets CDR1 to MNHEY and CDR2 to SVGAGI. Details on this clone: Its antigen is currently not known. No clone much larger than this one lies a single base away; base qualities are absent.

The cohort consisted of 670 or so healthy bone marrow donors. At the time of sampling, all cohort members were nominally healthy, though unrecorded immune exposures were likely present. The donor was CMV seropositive and belonged to the group of 270 or so seropositive cohort members. Each donor provided a peripheral blood sample, and peripheral blood mononuclear cells were used for TCR beta sequencing. Genomic DNA extraction from the blood cell samples was performed with the Qiagen DNeasy Blood Extraction Kit. The sequenced sample was PBMCs. The chain links TRBV6-5 with TRBJ1-3, with the identity of the D gene unclear. This receptor was identified in a woman aged 18 to 35 in good health and CMV-seropositive. The DNA sequence is as follows: TGTGCCAGCAGCTCACCTCGAGGAGGAAACACCATATATTTT. Translated, this gives CASSSPRGGNTIYF.